The present T cell receptor (beta chain) was sequenced within a study of cytomegalovirus exposure and HLA in healthy donors (dated by TCRdb to 2015 to 2018). About the full investigation: An earlier analysis of a few hundred of the donors reported 250 to 350 Gb of sequence data and around 110 million unique TCR beta sequences obtained from around 180 million T cells. The study aimed to test whether signatures of past pathogen exposure could be identified by cataloging public T cell receptors. The number of donors typed differed by locus, with roughly 620-640 for A, B, C, DRB1 and DQB1, around 560 for DQA1, 600 to 610 for DPA1, and 472 for DPB1. A later genetic analysis used genome-wide SNP genotypes for about 65% of the 666 donors, treating that subset as a discovery cohort. Roughly 5 DR-DQ haplotypes were treated as single units for association and clustering because of strong linkage in the cohort. Both class I and class II loci were covered by HLA typing, at four-digit resolution. In addition to the first cohort of 500 to 850 subjects, a separate validation cohort of 130 or so different subjects was used. Across approximately 400 genotyped donors of the cohort, an average of about 200,000 unique TCR beta nucleotide sequences per donor were sequenced, and 15% to 20% of those sequences were non-productive. Alongside the repertoire data, information on donor age, sex, ethnicity and CMV serostatus was compiled. A later analysis re-analyzed previously published TCR beta repertoires from roughly 630 donors and added high-resolution HLA genotyping to study TCR occurrence patterns. The study used immunosequencing to profile the T cell repertoires of approximately 640 subjects and linked those repertoires to cytomegalovirus serostatus. The later analysis used no new phenotypic data to find candidate immune exposures, relying instead on TCR beta sequences and their occurrence across donors. To predict cytomegalovirus infection status, the study combined high-throughput TCR immunosequencing, statistical association of individual TCRs with disease status, and machine learning. An earlier analysis of 587 of the donors used high-throughput TCR beta sequencing to judge whether each TCR beta V gene segment behaved as functional or pseudogenic. Every repertoire in the discovery cohort had been generated on one and the same sequencing platform. The genetic ancestry cluster associated with self-reported Caucasian donors included 70% to 85% of the roughly 360 genotyped donors. About 300 gigabases of sequencing data and around 80 million unique TCR sequences made up an early release that covered roughly 670 HLA-typed donors. General study outcomes and caveats: Because counts were too low, seventeen rarely observed V segments, including chromosome 9 orphons, were left out of the earlier analysis of some 640 of the donors. In vitro tests confirmed that a few of the cytomegalovirus-associated TCR beta chains recognize cytomegalovirus antigens. Linkage disequilibrium might explain the correlated functional status among segregating V segments, but an unknown experimental factor could not be excluded. A further reported finding was that TCR beta sequences accurately predicted the HLA-A and HLA-B alleles for most subjects in the first cohort. Sequencing depth was assumed to be roughly uniform across donors in the presence/absence analyses, though that assumption may not hold. When HLA alleles, especially DR and DQ, strongly co-occurred, TCR associations were difficult to assign to individual alleles. Because some donors lacked HLA typing at each locus, the association tests relied only on the typed subset. Cytomegalovirus status was reported to be diagnosed by the classifier with high specificity and sensitivity in both the original and validation cohorts. For the cohort, immune exposure information was limited to CMV serostatus. Most TCR sequences were seen in very few donors, while some public TCRs were found in many individuals. A later analysis associated 16,951 TCR beta sequences with specific HLA alleles at a false discovery rate of 0.05. According to a later analysis, most CMV-associated TCR beta chains appeared to be HLA-restricted, and the HLA associations seemed to be driven largely by CMV exposure. This cohort had only TCR beta chains sequenced, and the lack of alpha or paired-chain data limited which features could be detected. A later genetic analysis reported fewer N-insertions in productive TCRs among donors in an Asian-associated ancestry cluster than the roughly 700-donor mean. In a later genetic analysis, a missense DCLRE1C variant was associated with V-gene and J-gene trimming of TCR beta chains, and the association was replicated in an independent cohort. The authors suggested that the approach could potentially be generalized to other disease states and immunological phenotypes. In a later analysis, several top co-occurrence clusters were reported to appear linked to parvovirus B19, influenza, CMV and Epstein-Barr virus. An earlier analysis of several hundred of the donors showed that most TCR beta V segments appeared in productive rearrangements either about 90% or about 30% of the time, which broadly matched IMGT annotations. In a later analysis, HLA-associated TCR beta chains showed more clonal expansion and lower generation probabilities than non-associated chains that were equally common. The sequencing pipeline was judged likely to have produced a cluster of highly shared sequence variants as a technical artifact. Some IMGT-functional V segments, including TRBV6-2 and TRBV6-3, could not be told apart with the 87-base-pair reads, so those segments were excluded. In the study, approximately 160 TCR beta chains were listed as associated with cytomegalovirus. In a later analysis, the rate of TCR association differed among HLA loci, with DRB1 alleles having the most associated TCRs and HLA-C alleles having the fewest.

The V end loses 5 bases and the J end loses 10 bases, and a stretch of 18 bases separates them. The CDR3 runs 14 residues from the cysteine to the phenylalanine. The sequence is cut down to CDR3 DNA, 42 bases in frame from base 1. From the germline V gene (reference sequence), CDR1 is PRHDT and CDR2 is FYEKMQ. Receptor amplification or capture employed the immunoSEQ multiplex PCR assay. A mixture of 60 forward primers for TCR Vbeta segments and 13 reverse primers for TCR Jbeta segments was used in the multiplex PCR. The CDR3 region of rearranged TCR beta genes was amplified from genomic DNA with a multiplex PCR assay. Amplified TCR beta libraries were sequenced as 87-base-pair reads on the Illumina HiSeq System. The authors processed their data as follows. A later analysis tallied 80 million to 95 million unique TCR beta chains across the 550 to 850 repertoires, and roughly 11 million of those chains were shared by two or more donors. Raw reads were error-corrected and collapsed into unique sequences by a nearest-neighbor algorithm in which closely related sequences were merged to remove PCR and sequencing errors. CDR3 sequences were aligned to IMGT reference sequences to assign V, D and J gene segments. For a sequence to be retained, a match of at least six nucleotides to both a V gene segment and a J gene segment was required. Rearrangements were called productive when the CDR3 lacked stop codons and stayed in frame with V and J; all others were non-productive. Following IMGT convention, CDR3 was defined as the stretch from the second conserved V-encoded cysteine up to the conserved J-encoded phenylalanine. The earlier analysis of some 600 of the donors excluded sequences that lacked an unambiguous match to a single V gene segment. In an earlier analysis of a few hundred of the donors, V segments were called functional above 56.7% productive rearrangements and were called segregating when the between-donor standard deviation exceeded 5%. To diagnose cytomegalovirus status from the catalog of TCR beta chain sequences, a statistical classification framework was built. In a later analysis, V and J genes were assigned by comparing TCR nucleotide sequences against IMGT/GENE-DB human TR gene sequences. In a later analysis, CDR3 sequences and most-parsimonious VDJ recombination scenarios were assigned using the TCRdist pipeline. In a later analysis, each TCR beta chain was defined by its CDR3 amino acid sequence together with its V-gene family, and reads lacking a unique V-gene family were excluded. To address suspected cross-contamination and a sequencing artifact, a later analysis removed approximately 600 highly shared, low-generation-probability nucleotide sequences. In a later analysis, a clonal expansion index was calculated for each public chain from normalized within-repertoire ranks of inferred template counts. In a later analysis, generation probabilities were computed with a VDJ recombination model fitted to out-of-frame rearrangements, and the resulting probabilities were checked against IGoR. A later analysis scored TCR-TCR, TCR-HLA and TCR-CMV co-occurrence with hypergeometric tests, applying a repertoire-size bias correction to TCR pairs. False discovery rates were estimated in a later analysis by permuting HLA or CMV assignments 20 times. In a later analysis, co-occurring TCRs were grouped using DBSCAN, and TCRdist sequence similarity was added for clustering within HLA-allele-positive subsets. Repertoires with fewer than 30,000 or more than 120,000 public chains, plus five repertoires with anomalous nucleotide sharing, were excluded from co-occurrence clustering. TCRdb obtained this table from immuneACCESS and retained in-frame rearrangements with V and J assigned. These tables miss some clones; where compared with another copy, unresolved V genes account for less than half of the shortfall, and the remainder is unexplained. V, J and clone size are those of that table, while D and trimming were read from the DNA. The sample records 140,000 to 150,000 clones, approximately 79% of which are singletons. Less than 3.5% of the sample is held by the ten biggest clonotypes.

The cohort comprised 670 or so healthy bone marrow donors. At the time of sampling, all cohort members were nominally healthy, though unrecorded immune exposures were likely present. The donor was CMV seronegative and was included in the group of over 300 seronegative cohort members. Each donor provided a peripheral blood sample, and peripheral blood mononuclear cells were used for TCR beta sequencing. Genomic DNA extraction from the blood cell samples was performed with the Qiagen DNeasy Blood Extraction Kit. A note on this clone: Its recognized antigen is unknown. Qualities for individual bases were not recorded, and no much larger clone is one base off.

The chain is assembled from TRBV13 and TRBJ2-1; the D region possibly corresponds to TRBD2 (5 bases align). Sequencing was performed on PBMCs. The receptor was isolated from a woman under 40 in good health and CMV-seronegative. The CDR3 here reads CASSAGVGVGEQFF. The nucleotides read TGTGCCAGCAGCGCCGGCGTCGGGGTCGGCGAGCAGTTCTTC.